The 12 T cell receptor beta chains below come from one sample, sequenced in a study of blood T cells in healthy people across ages. Next came a second PCR, run for about 7 to 12 cycles, which used a sample-barcoded 5' primer along with a J-beta primer mix. From the 5' RACE reads, TCRdb called clonotypes with MiXCR, one entry per CDR3 protein. The sample contains about 1,500,000 distinct CDR3 sequences, roughly 45% of which appear only once. What was sequenced was blood. Receptors were obtained from a woman under 30 in good health.

This clonotype has only a few counts. The rearrangement uses TRBV6-5 and TRBJ2-7, with D possibly TRBD2 on 7 matching bases. The CDR3 loop spans 14 amino acids. Looked up from germline, CDR1 is MNHEY and CDR2 is SVGAGI. With 9 bases removed from V and 5 bases from J, the gap between germline ends came to 20 bases. Written as DNA, the CDR3 is TGTGCCAGGGGACACGGGAGGAAGACCCACGAGCAGTACTTC. As protein: CARGHGRKTHEQYF.

Note on this clonotype: One junction end does not reproduce the germline sequence, and a read error may be involved. This chain joins TRBV12-3 or TRBV12-4 and TRBJ1-2; D possibly corresponds to TRBD1 (5 bases). CDR3 length: 14 amino acids. In DNA, the CDR3 is TGTGTCAGCAGTGCTCGGACAACTCGCGATGGCTACACCTTC. Its translation is CVSSARTTRDGYTF.

This chain joins TRBV20-1 and TRBJ2-1; 14 positions match TRBD2. The closer fit of TRBJ2-7 to the DNA end suggests the J call may be wrong. The CDR3 is 16 residues long. The germline V gene has CDR1 DFQATT and CDR2 SNEGSKA (reference sequence). The CDR3 DNA sequence: TGCAGTGCTAGGACGACTAGCGGGGGGGCCAGAAATGAGCAGTACTTC. Its translation: CSARTTSGGARNEQYF.

The chain combines TRBV12-3 or TRBV12-4 with TRBJ1-2, with no clear D. The CDR3 is 16 residues long. The germline V and J ends were trimmed by 6 bases and 0 bases, with 17 bases remaining between them. The CDR3 nucleotides are TGTGCCAGCAGACCAATACATCGGATCGCTAACTATGGCTACACCTTC. Residues: CASRPIHRIANYGYTF.

This clonotype was counted between two and nine times. The chain has TRBV27 and TRBJ1-1, with D possibly matching TRBD1 (5 bases). The germline gives CDR1 MNHEY, CDR2 SMNVEV (reference sequence). The CDR3 has 14 amino acids. V was cut by 6 bases and J by 1 base, with 12 bases left in between. CDR3 protein: CASRPGMTNTEAFF. DNA for the CDR3: TGTGCCAGCAGGCCAGGGATGACGAACACTGAAGCTTTCTTT.

This chain connects TRBV5-1 to TRBJ2-7; D is perhaps TRBD1 or TRBD2 (6 bases each). CDR3 size: 10 residues. Germline-derived CDR1 and CDR2 are SGHRS and YFSETQ. This CDR3 is CARGPGEQYF. CDR3 coding DNA: TGCGCTCGGGGGCCGGGGGAGCAGTACTTC.

This clonotype was seen a handful of times. The V and J genes are TRBV12-3 or TRBV12-4 and TRBJ2-1; the D gene is possibly TRBD2 (7 bases). The V gene lost 11 bases and the J gene lost 4 bases, with 18 bases spanning the gap. This CDR3 has 14 residues. The CDR3 sequence is CAVRGRASYNEQFF. The CDR3 DNA reads as TGTGCCGTTAGGGGGAGGGCCTCTTACAATGAGCAGTTCTTC.

At least ten counts were recorded for this clonotype. The rearrangement uses TRBV2 and TRBJ2-7; D may be TRBD2 (6 bases). The ends were cut back, 4 bases at V and 3 bases at J, with 7 bases in the middle. The CDR3 extends over 12 amino acids. Germline CDR1 is SNHLY and CDR2 is FYNNEI. The CDR3 sequence: CASSVTSYEQYF. CDR3 bases: TGTGCCAGCAGTGTGACTAGCTACGAGCAGTACTTC.

The rearrangement uses TRBV4-2 and TRBJ2-2, with TRBD2 matching 8 bases. Losses at the gene ends were 11 bases for V and 2 bases for J; bases not matched to a gene: 4. This CDR3 has 13 residues. CDR1 and CDR2 from the germline V gene are LGHNA and YNFKEQ. The CDR3 DNA follows: TGTGCCTCCGGGAGGGATAACACCGGGGAGCTGTTTTTT. It encodes CASGRDNTGELFF.

The chain joins TRBV29-1 to TRBJ2-5, with D perhaps matching TRBD2 (5 bases). Between the trimmed V and J ends, which lost 5 bases and 4 bases, there was a span of 8 bases. Germline lookup yields CDR1 SQVTM and CDR2 ANQGSEA. This CDR3 region has 11 residues. This CDR3 reads CSVSEGETQYF. As DNA, the CDR3 is TGCAGCGTTTCAGAGGGAGAGACCCAGTACTTC.

The chain carries TRBV6-5 and TRBJ2-5; no clear D gene. The better agreement between TRBJ2-7 and the DNA end casts doubt on the J call. CDR3 length: 13 amino acids. In germline, CDR1 is MNHEY, CDR2 SVGAGI. The CDR3 nucleotides read TGTGCCAGCAGTACTGGGGATCGCTACGAGCAGTACTTC. It yields the protein CASSTGDRYEQYF.

V is TRBV11-1 and J is TRBJ2-2; D is perhaps TRBD2 (6 bases). The CDR3 spans 16 residues. V lost 3 bases and J lost 4, with 15 bases in between. From germline, CDR1 is SGHAT and CDR2 FQDESV (reference sequence). For the CDR3, the DNA is TGTGCCAGCAGCTTGTCGCCCGCGCGGGGCACCGGGGAGCTGTTTTTT. It encodes CASSLSPARGTGELFF.